A single sample is the source of the 27 T cell receptor beta chains below, sequenced in a study of cytomegalovirus exposure and HLA in healthy donors. The PCR employed 60 Vbeta primers together with 13 Jbeta primers. TCRdb's copy holds only in-frame clones and misses some; the assay was immunoSEQ multiplex PCR. The profile shows approximately 200,000 clones, 85% to 90% of them singletons. Sequencing used PBMCs. All receptors derive from a human donor in good health.

The chain combines TRBV18 with TRBJ2-1, with 14 bases that match TRBD2. CDR1 is KGHSH, CDR2 LQKENI, per germline. The length of the CDR3 is 14 residues. V trimming: 3 bases; J trimming: 10 bases; junction bases outside the gene matches: 2. The CDR3 DNA sequence: TGTGCCAGCTCACCGGGACTAGCGGGAGCAGAGCAGTTCTTC. Translation: CASSPGLAGAEQFF.

This chain connects TRBV6-6 to TRBJ1-1; D gene ambiguous. Germline V gene data show CDR1 as MNHNY and CDR2 as SVGAGI (reference sequence). V lost 5 bases and J lost 1, with 17 bases in between. The CDR3 loop spans 16 amino acids. CDR3 sequence (DNA): TGTGCCAGCAGTGCCCCGTTGAGTGGAGGGAACACTGAAGCTTTCTTT. It encodes CASSAPLSGGNTEAFF.

This clone came up a few times. The genes are TRBV28 and TRBJ2-7; 7 bases map to TRBD1. With 6 bases clipped from V and 0 bases from J, the junction kept 2 bases outside the gene matches. The CDR3 consists of 13 residues. Germline values: CDR1 MDHEN, CDR2 SYDVKM. The CDR3 DNA is TGTGCCAGCAGGGCAGGGGGCTCCTACGAGCAGTACTTC. Translated: CASRAGGSYEQYF.

This clone was seen just once. The gene calls are TRBV20-1 and TRBJ2-7, with D unclear. V lost 6 bases to trimming and J lost 4 bases, with 10 bases between them. Germline V lookup: CDR1 DFQATT, CDR2 SNEGSKA (reference sequence). This CDR3 contains 11 residues. The CDR3 region has the DNA TGCAGTGCAACAACCAGGTACGAGCAGTACTTC. It codes for CSATTRYEQYF.

This clone has a handful of counts. The chain has TRBV30 and TRBJ2-2; 7 bases are a match to TRBD1. The germline gives CDR1 GTSNPN, CDR2 SVGIG (reference sequence). Germline trimming cut 4 bases from V and 8 bases from J; bases unmatched to any gene: 10. CDR3 length equals 14 residues. The CDR3 DNA follows: TGTGCCTGGAACCCGACAGGGCGATTAGGGGAGCTGTTTTTT. This codes for CAWNPTGRLGELFF.

The chain recombines TRBV7-3 with TRBJ2-1, with 11 nucleotides matching TRBD2. In germline, CDR1 is SGHTA, CDR2 FQGTGA. The CDR3 is 17 residues long. V was pared by 3 bases and J by 4 bases, with 8 bases of the junction left unmatched. CDR3 loop: CASSLPPLAGGYNEQFF. CDR3 nucleotide sequence: TGTGCCAGCAGCTTGCCCCCGCTAGCGGGGGGATACAATGAGCAGTTCTTC.

The chain combines TRBV10-2 with TRBJ2-3; 9 bases are shared with TRBD1. CDR3 length: 15 amino acids. Unmatched junction bases numbered 16, after V lost 9 bases and J lost 9 bases. Germline-derived CDR1 and CDR2 are WSHSY and SAAADI. CDR3 DNA sequence: TGCGCCAGTAATCCGACCGGGACAGGGTTTATGACGCAGTATTTT. Protein: CASNPTGTGFMTQYF.

This chain joins TRBV7-9 and TRBJ2-5; the D is unclear. CDR1 SEHNR and CDR2 FQNEAQ come from the germline V gene (reference sequence). V lost 1 base and J lost 4, with 16 bases in between. This CDR3 contains 16 residues. DNA of the CDR3: TGTGCCAGCAGCTTAGAAGTGGTCCTAACGGGAGAGACCCAGTACTTC. Translation: CASSLEVVLTGETQYF.

The sample holds one count of this clone. The J gene is TRBJ2-3, the V gene TRBV10-1, with a weak D call TRBD2 (6 bases). CDR3 length: 21 amino acids. Trimming removed 8 bases from V and 0 bases from J, with 33 bases in between. Germline V gene lookup returns CDR1 WNHNN and CDR2 SYGVQD (reference sequence). The CDR3 DNA reads as TGCGCCAGCGCGGGGCTAAGCTGGCGGGGCCGCATTCTGGCTAGCACAGATACGCAGTATTTT. It yields the protein CASAGLSWRGRILASTDTQYF.

For the CDR3, the DNA is TGTGCCAGCAGCCTAGACAGGGGGGAGCAGTACTTC. The encoded protein is CASSLDRGEQYF. V gene TRBV5-8 combines with J gene TRBJ2-7; 9 bases align to TRBD1. Germline CDR1 and CDR2: SGHTS and YDEGEE. V was clipped by 4 bases and J by 7 bases; unmatched bases: 3. The CDR3 is 12 amino acids. Complete variable domain (other parts from reference TRBV5-8 and TRBJ2-7): EAGVTQSPTHLIKTRGQQATLRCSPISGHTSVYWYQQALGLGLQFLLWYDEGEERNRGNFPPRFSGRQFPNYSSELNVNALELEDSALYLCASSLDRGEQYFGPGTRLTVT.

V usage is TRBV9 and J usage is TRBJ2-1, with D possibly matching TRBD2 (6 bases). Per the germline V gene, CDR1 is SGDLS and CDR2 is YYNGEE. Trimming stripped 3 bases from V and 7 bases from J, with 14 bases between. The CDR3 loop spans 14 amino acids. Written as DNA, the CDR3 is TGTGCCAGCAGCGCGCTGGGGACTGAGAATGAGCAGTTCTTC. It yields the protein CASSALGTENEQFF.

The chain links TRBV7-2 to TRBJ2-7, with no clear D. The CDR3 sequence is 13 residues long. Trimming took 1 base from V and 3 from J, leaving 7 bases between them. In germline, CDR1 is SGHTA, CDR2 FQGNSA. This chain's CDR3 is CASSLGPSYEQYF. The CDR3 coding sequence is TGTGCCAGCAGCTTAGGTCCCAGCTACGAGCAGTACTTC. Together with reference TRBV7-2 and TRBJ2-7, the CDR3 gives the full variable domain: GAGVSQSPSNKVTEKGKDVELRCDPISGHTALYWYRQSLGQGLEFLIYFQGNSAPDKSGLPSDRFSAERTGGSVSTLTIQRTQQEDSAVYLCASSLGPSYEQYFGPGTRLTVT.

This clone was detected only once. The chain is built from TRBV29-1 and TRBJ2-5, with TRBD2 matching 10 bases. The germline V gene has CDR1 SQVTM and CDR2 ANQGSEA. Germline trimming cut 3 bases from V and 3 bases from J; bases unmatched to any gene: 1. CDR3 length: 13 amino acids. The DNA of the CDR3 is TGCAGCGTTGACGGACTAGCGGAAGAGACCCAGTACTTC. Amino acids: CSVDGLAEETQYF.

The rearrangement joins TRBV5-1 to TRBJ2-1, with 9 nucleotides matching TRBD1. J gave up 16 bases and V 4 bases, and 12 bases lay outside the gene matches. CDR1 is SGHRS and CDR2 is YFSETQ in the germline V gene. The CDR3 contains 13 residues. CDR3 bases: TGCGCCAGCAGCCTCAACGTACAGGGGGCCGTATTCTTC. This translates into CASSLNVQGAVFF.

This chain links TRBV7-9 with TRBJ2-7; 7 bases map to TRBD2. This CDR3 is built from 14 residues. Germline V CDR1 and CDR2: SEHNR, FQNEAQ (reference sequence). V was clipped by 3 bases and J by 4 bases; unmatched bases: 6. The DNA of the CDR3 is TGTGCCAGCAGCTTTGCGGGAGACTATTACGAGCAGTACTTC. It yields the protein CASSFAGDYYEQYF.

CDR3 loop: CASSLLAGGHNEQFF. Here the CDR3 DNA reads TGTGCCAGCAGCTTACTAGCGGGAGGGCACAATGAGCAGTTCTTC. The J gene is TRBJ2-1, the V gene TRBV7-9, with 12 nucleotides matching TRBD2. Trimming took 2 bases from V and 5 from J; bases not matched to a gene: 1. CDR3 size: 15 residues. Germline CDR1 is SEHNR and CDR2 is FQNEAQ (reference sequence).

The chain has TRBV5-1 and TRBJ1-1; 7 bases are a match to TRBD1. Germline loops: CDR1 SGHRS, CDR2 YFSETQ. The length of the CDR3 is 14 residues. The V and J ends lost 4 bases and 3 bases, in that order; junction bases with no gene match: 6. The chain's CDR3 is CASSSTGADTEAFF. The CDR3 region has the DNA TGCGCCAGCAGCAGTACAGGGGCGGACACTGAAGCTTTCTTT.

J is TRBJ2-7 and V is TRBV7-2, with D possibly matching TRBD1 (6 bases). The CDR3 contains 13 residues. Germline V gives CDR1 SGHTA, CDR2 FQGNSA. V was shortened by 5 bases and J by 8 bases, with 16 bases between the two germline ends. In DNA form, the CDR3 reads TGTGCCAGCAGCAGACAGGATCGCGCACAGCAGTACTTC. This translates into CASSRQDRAQQYF.

The V call is TRBV28, the J call TRBJ1-5; 7 bases align to TRBD1. Germline assignment: CDR1 MDHEN and CDR2 SYDVKM. The CDR3 length is 13 residues. J gave up 5 bases and V 8 bases, and 6 bases lay outside the gene matches. The CDR3 DNA reads as TGTGCCAGCCTGGACAGGCTTTATCAGCCCCAGCATTTT. This translates into CASLDRLYQPQHF.

This chain connects TRBV9 to TRBJ2-7; D perhaps matches TRBD2 (6 bases). The CDR3 is 16 amino acids. The V end was cut by 2 bases, the J end by 4 bases, with 19 bases between. Germline lookup yields CDR1 SGDLS and CDR2 YYNGEE. The CDR3 DNA follows: TGTGCCAGCAGCGTCGGCGGGACCCTACTAACTTACGAGCAGTACTTC. Its translation is CASSVGGTLLTYEQYF.

This sequence joins TRBV5-1 and TRBJ1-2, with D tentatively TRBD1 (6 bases). Trimming took off 0 bases at V and 5 bases at J, with 14 bases between the two ends. The CDR3 is made up of 15 amino acids. Germline values: CDR1 SGHRS, CDR2 YFSETQ. The CDR3 sequence is CASSLEQGRPYGYTF. The CDR3 nucleotides read TGCGCCAGCAGCTTGGAACAGGGACGACCATATGGCTACACCTTC.

This clone was seen just once. J is TRBJ2-7 and V is TRBV7-6; 9 nucleotides agree with TRBD2. The V segment lost 5 bases and the J segment 2 bases; nucleotides outside the gene matches: 10. The CDR3 covers 16 residues. CDR1 and CDR2 from the germline V gene are SGHVS and FNYEAQ. CDR3 coding DNA: TGTGCCAGCAGCCCCCTAGCGGGGAGGGCGCCCTACGAGCAGTACTTC. Encoded protein: CASSPLAGRAPYEQYF.

The genes are TRBV19 and TRBJ2-7, with a tentative D call TRBD2 (5 bases). This CDR3 region has 13 residues. Trimming cost V 4 bases and J 3 bases, with 10 bases left between them. The germline V gene encodes CDR1 LNHDA and CDR2 SQIVND (reference sequence). As DNA, the CDR3 is TGTGCCAGTAGTAAGGACGGAGGCTACGAGCAGTACTTC. Translating it yields CASSKDGGYEQYF.

This clone was counted a single time. The chain links TRBV6-5 to TRBJ1-5; perhaps TRBD1 as D (6 bases). The CDR3 has 16 residues. Germline V gene lookup returns CDR1 MNHEY and CDR2 SVGAGI. V dropped 4 bases and J dropped 1 base, with 14 bases sitting between them. The CDR3 region is CASSSTGLGSNQPQHF. CDR3 DNA sequence: TGTGCCAGCAGTTCCACAGGGTTGGGGAGCAATCAGCCCCAGCATTTT.

The chain employs TRBV12-5 and TRBJ2-3; D is uncertain. This CDR3 comprises 15 residues. The ends were cut back, 5 bases at V and 1 base at J, with 13 bases in the middle. The germline gives CDR1 LGHNT, CDR2 FRNRAP. The DNA of the CDR3 is TGTGCTAGTGGTGCCCCACCCCTAGGCACAGATACGCAGTATTTT. Translation: CASGAPPLGTDTQYF.

V and J are TRBV30 and TRBJ2-7; 7 bases are a match to TRBD1. The CDR3 extends over 16 amino acids. V trimming: 1 base; J trimming: 4 bases; junction bases outside the gene matches: 13. The germline CDR1 and CDR2 sequences are GTSNPN and SVGIG (reference sequence). The CDR3 DNA follows: TGTGCCTGGAGTGCGAGTACAGGGGCCCAGTGGTACGAGCAGTACTTC. It translates to CAWSASTGAQWYEQYF.

The chain combines TRBV5-6 with TRBJ2-2; D is unclear. The CDR3 sequence is 12 residues long. Trimming left V 3 bases short and J 6 bases short, with 6 bases between. Germline V gene sequence: CDR1 SGHDT, CDR2 YYEEEE. This chain's CDR3 is CASSSIPGELFF. The CDR3 nucleotides read TGTGCCAGCAGCTCCATTCCCGGGGAGCTGTTTTTT. The full variable domain, completed using reference TRBV5-6 and TRBJ2-2, is DAGVTQSPTHLIKTRGQQVTLRCSPKSGHDTVSWYQQALGQGPQFIFQYYEEEERQRGNFPDRFSGHQFPNYSSELNVNALLLGDSALYLCASSSIPGELFFGEGSRLTVL.